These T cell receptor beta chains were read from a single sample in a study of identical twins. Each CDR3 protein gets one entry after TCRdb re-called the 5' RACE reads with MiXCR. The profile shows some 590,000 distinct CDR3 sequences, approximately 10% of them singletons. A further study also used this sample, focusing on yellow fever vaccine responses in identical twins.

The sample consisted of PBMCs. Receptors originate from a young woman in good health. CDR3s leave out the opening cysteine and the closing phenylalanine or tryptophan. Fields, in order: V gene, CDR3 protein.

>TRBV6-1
ASSEGRLISPLH
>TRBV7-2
ASSPSTAGYTQY
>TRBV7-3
ASSLLGMTDTQY
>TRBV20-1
SAREGGKPEAF
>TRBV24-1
ATSDTETYEQY
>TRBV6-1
ASSTPVGDRGYNEQF
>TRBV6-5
ASSNSAGEQY
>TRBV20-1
SAVGTQETQY
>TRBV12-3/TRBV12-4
ASSATVYGYT
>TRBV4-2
ASSLTFGTSGSLEPYEQY
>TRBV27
ASSSGLAFDEQF
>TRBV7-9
ASSTGQGTNEKLF
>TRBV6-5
ASSYSFQGESYT
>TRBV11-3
ASSLRTGSQETQY
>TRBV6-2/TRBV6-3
ASGRASYNEQF
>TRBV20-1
SASGTPYEQY
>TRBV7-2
ASSNPYQETQY
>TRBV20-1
SARRQGRYTGELF
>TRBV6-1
ASRLTSTDTQY
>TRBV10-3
AISGPMGQPNEQY
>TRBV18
ASSPEDPRADTQY
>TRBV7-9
ARSLADTQY
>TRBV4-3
ASSQGGPGTGYNEQF
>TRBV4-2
ASSQDAGGGDEQF
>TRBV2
ASGAGPFGYEQY